The next 10 T cell receptor beta chains were all read from a single sample in a study of T cells in Graves' hyperthyroidism and ophthalmopathy. RNA transcripts yielded amplified TCR beta CDR3 regions. First-round RT-PCR of the TCR CDR3 relied on the HTBI primer set. TCRdb called the multiplex PCR reads again in MiXCR, with one record for every CDR3 protein. Here the sample spans hundreds of thousands of distinct CDR3 sequences, about 15% being singletons. The sequenced sample consisted of blood. The origin of the receptors is a woman under 40 with Graves' hyperthyroidism that later progressed to Graves' ophthalmopathy.

Worth noting for this clonotype: One end of the junction fails to match germline, which may point to a read error. The chain joins TRBV20-1 to TRBJ1-1, with unresolved D. The CDR3 length is 14 residues. Germline CDR1 is DFQATT and CDR2 is SNEGSKA (reference sequence). This CDR3 is CSAGDPSRNTEAFF. The CDR3 DNA sequence: TGCAGTGCTGGAGACCCTTCGAGGAACACTGAAGCTTTCTTT.

This chain links TRBV7-3 with TRBJ2-2; either TRBD1 or TRBD2 may supply D (7 bases each). V dropped 5 bases and J dropped 0 bases, with 25 bases sitting between them. CDR1 and CDR2 (germline): SGHTA, FQGTGA. The CDR3 has 20 residues. This CDR3 reads CASSPARWGGTGANTGELFF. CDR3 DNA sequence: TGTGCCAGCAGCCCCGCAAGGTGGGGGGGTACAGGGGCGAACACCGGGGAGCTGTTTTTT.

This clonotype came up many times. The chain combines TRBV4-3 with TRBJ1-5, with 7 bases lining up with TRBD1. Germline V gene sequence: CDR1 LGHNA, CDR2 YSLEER. With V trimmed by 1 base and J by 4 bases, 4 bases remained unmatched. The CDR3 consists of 15 residues. CDR3 DNA: TGCGCCAGCAGCCAAGGAGGGGGCACGAATCAGCCCCAGCATTTT. Translation: CASSQGGGTNQPQHF.

This clonotype was picked up many times. The chain links TRBV30 to TRBJ2-3; the match to TRBD2 covers 13 bases. The V segment lost 2 bases and the J segment 1 base; nucleotides outside the gene matches: 12. Germline V CDR1 and CDR2: GTSNPN, SVGIG (reference sequence). The CDR3 length is 19 residues. The CDR3 coding sequence is TGTGCCTGGAGTCCCACCGGGACTAGCGGGATGCCCGGCACAGATACGCAGTATTTT. Protein sequence: CAWSPTGTSGMPGTDTQYF.

Only a few counts were recorded for this clonotype. The V and J genes are TRBV5-1 and TRBJ2-1; the D gene is possibly TRBD1 (5 bases). Germline-derived CDR1 and CDR2 are SGHRS and YFSETQ. The CDR3 is made up of 16 amino acids. V was clipped by 3 bases and J by 2 bases, with 15 bases between them. The chain's CDR3 is CASSSRAGMAYNEQFF. The CDR3, as DNA: TGCGCCAGCAGCTCCCGGGCAGGGATGGCCTACAATGAGCAGTTCTTC.

In this sample, this clonotype turned up many times. This rearrangement joins TRBV2 to TRBJ1-1; 7 bases are shared with TRBD1. Germline trimming cut 8 bases from V and 2 bases from J; bases unmatched to any gene: 2. This CDR3 comprises 12 residues. Germline assignment: CDR1 SNHLY and CDR2 FYNNEI. The CDR3 region is CASRDSNTEAFF. In DNA, the CDR3 is TGTGCCAGCCGGGACAGCAACACTGAAGCTTTCTTT.

On this clonotype: A much larger clonotype is one base distant, so this may be a read error. The V call is TRBV28, the J call TRBJ2-6, with D unresolved. Germline values: CDR1 MDHEN, CDR2 SYDVKM. This CDR3 has 15 amino acids. CDR3 sequence reads: CASSPHGSWANVLTF. CDR3 nucleotides: TGTGCCAGCAGTCCACACGGCTCTTGGGCCAACGTCCTGACTTTC. The variable domain in full, completed from reference TRBV28 and TRBJ2-6, reads DVKVTQSSRYLVKRTGEKVFLECVQDMDHENMFWYRQDPGLGLRLIYFSYDVKMKEKGDIPEGYSVSREKKERFSLILESASTNQTSMYLCASSPHGSWANVLTFGAGSRLTVL.

There are many counts of this clonotype. V usage is TRBV7-2 and J usage is TRBJ1-6, with 12 positions matching TRBD1. With V trimmed by 2 bases and J by 7 bases, 6 bases remained unmatched. The germline V gene has CDR1 SGHTA and CDR2 FQGNSA. The CDR3 contains 17 residues. In nucleotides, the CDR3 is TGTGCCAGCAGCTTAAGATCCGGGACAGGGGGCAATTCACCCCTCCACTTT. Protein: CASSLRSGTGGNSPLHF.

This clonotype was seen at least ten times. This rearrangement joins TRBV7-8 to TRBJ2-3; the match to TRBD2 covers 7 bases. CDR3 size: 14 residues. CDR1 SGHVS and CDR2 FQNEAQ come from the germline V gene. J was trimmed by 4 bases and V by 4 bases; bases with no gene match: 5. The CDR3 spells CASSSSGIADTQYF. DNA of the CDR3: TGTGCCAGCAGCTCCAGCGGGATCGCAGATACGCAGTATTTT.

This clonotype has ten or more counts. The chain employs TRBV9 and TRBJ2-2; D might be TRBD2 (5 bases). V lost 0 bases to trimming and J lost 4 bases, with 19 bases between them. CDR3 length equals 18 residues. CDR1 SGDLS and CDR2 YYNGEE come from the germline V gene. Here the CDR3 DNA reads TGTGCCAGCAGCGTAGGAGGTGTCGAGGGAGCAACCACCGGGGAGCTGTTTTTT. Amino acid sequence: CASSVGGVEGATTGELFF.